Reported below is one T cell receptor (beta chain). Its specificity is unknown. Germline values: CDR1 KGHSH, CDR2 LQKENI. The CDR3 spans 16 residues. V was cut by 0 bases and J by 3 bases, with 12 bases left in between. The data stem from a study of T-cell reconstitution after alpha-beta-depleted transplantation in children. A TCRbeta library incorporating unique molecular identifiers was prepared. One entry per CDR3 protein results from TCRdb running MiXCR on the PCR reads. Here the sample spans 90,000 to 100,000 distinct CDR3 sequences, 20% to 30% being singletons. Study outcomes and limitations: About two months after transplant, alpha-beta T cells reportedly came from several hundred expanded graft clones.

The TCR sequence derives from a boy aged 2 to 10 with acute lymphoblastic leukemia, due to receive a stem cell transplant. The input for sequencing was PBMCs, taken before TCRalphabeta/CD19-depleted stem cell transplant. The rearrangement joins TRBV18 to TRBJ1-3; perhaps TRBD1 as D (5 bases). Written as DNA, the CDR3 is TGTGCCAGCTCACCACCGGTGGGGCGAGATGGAAACACCATATATTTT. Protein: CASSPPVGRDGNTIYF.